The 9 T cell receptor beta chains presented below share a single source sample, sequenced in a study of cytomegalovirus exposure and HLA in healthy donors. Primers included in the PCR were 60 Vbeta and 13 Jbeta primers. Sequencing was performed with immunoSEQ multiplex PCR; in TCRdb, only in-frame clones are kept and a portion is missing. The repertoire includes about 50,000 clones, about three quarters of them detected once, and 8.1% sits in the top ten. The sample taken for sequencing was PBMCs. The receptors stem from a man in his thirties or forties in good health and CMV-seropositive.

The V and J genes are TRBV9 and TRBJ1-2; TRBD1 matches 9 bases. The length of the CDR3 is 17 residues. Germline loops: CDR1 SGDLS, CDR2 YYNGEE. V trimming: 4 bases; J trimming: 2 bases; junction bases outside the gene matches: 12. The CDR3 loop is CASSIRTGEFGNYGYTF. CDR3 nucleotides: TGTGCCAGCAGCATCCGGACAGGGGAATTTGGAAACTATGGCTACACCTTC.

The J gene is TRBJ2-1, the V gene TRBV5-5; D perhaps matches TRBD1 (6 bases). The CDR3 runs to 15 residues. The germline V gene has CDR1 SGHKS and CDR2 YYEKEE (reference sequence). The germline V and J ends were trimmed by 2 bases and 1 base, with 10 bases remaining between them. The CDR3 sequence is CASSLLQGSYNEQFF. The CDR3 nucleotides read TGTGCCAGCAGCTTATTACAGGGTTCCTACAATGAGCAGTTCTTC.

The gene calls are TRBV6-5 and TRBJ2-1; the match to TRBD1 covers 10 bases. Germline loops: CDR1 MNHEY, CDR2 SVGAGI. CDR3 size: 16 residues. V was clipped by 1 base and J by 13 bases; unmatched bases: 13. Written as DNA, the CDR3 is TGTGCCAGCAGTTACTTCCCCCGGACAGGGGGTCGCCTTCAGTTCTTC. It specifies CASSYFPRTGGRLQFF.

The CDR3 coding sequence is TGTGCCAGCTCACCACGACAGACAGACTCAGGGACTGAAGCTTTCTTT. It specifies CASSPRQTDSGTEAFF. The genes are TRBV18 and TRBJ1-1; D is possibly TRBD1 (5 bases). The CDR3 covers 16 residues. Germline values: CDR1 KGHSH, CDR2 LQKENI. The V gene lost 1 base and the J gene lost 5 bases, with 17 bases spanning the gap.

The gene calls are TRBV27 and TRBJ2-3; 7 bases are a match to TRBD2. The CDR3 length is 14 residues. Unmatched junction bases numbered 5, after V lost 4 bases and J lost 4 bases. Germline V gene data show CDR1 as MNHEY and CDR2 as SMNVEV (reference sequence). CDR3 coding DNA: TGTGCCAGCAGTTGGGGGGGATATGCAGATACGCAGTATTTT. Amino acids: CASSWGGYADTQYF.

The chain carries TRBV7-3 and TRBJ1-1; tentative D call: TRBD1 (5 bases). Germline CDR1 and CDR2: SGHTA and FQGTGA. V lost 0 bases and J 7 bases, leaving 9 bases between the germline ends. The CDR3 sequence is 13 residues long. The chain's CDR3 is CASSLTWQGEAFF. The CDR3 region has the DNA TGTGCCAGCAGCTTAACGTGGCAGGGTGAAGCTTTCTTT.

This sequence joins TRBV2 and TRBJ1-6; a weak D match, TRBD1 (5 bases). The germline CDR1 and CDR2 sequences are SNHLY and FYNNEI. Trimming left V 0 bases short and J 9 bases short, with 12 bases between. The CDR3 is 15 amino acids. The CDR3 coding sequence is TGTGCCAGCAGTGAAGCGCGGGGGTCCGCTTCACCCCTCCACTTT. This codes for CASSEARGSASPLHF.

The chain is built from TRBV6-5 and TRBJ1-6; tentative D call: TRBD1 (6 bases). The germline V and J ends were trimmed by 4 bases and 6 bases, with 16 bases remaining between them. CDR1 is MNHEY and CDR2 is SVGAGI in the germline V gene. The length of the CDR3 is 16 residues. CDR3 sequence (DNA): TGTGCCAGCAGTTCCCTACAGGGAATCGGTAATTCACCCCTCCACTTT. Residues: CASSSLQGIGNSPLHF.

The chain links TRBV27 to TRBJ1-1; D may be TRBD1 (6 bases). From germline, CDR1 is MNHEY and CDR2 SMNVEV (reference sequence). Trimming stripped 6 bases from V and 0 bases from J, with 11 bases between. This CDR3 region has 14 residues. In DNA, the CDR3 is TGTGCCAGCAGCATAACAGGGCTGAACACTGAAGCTTTCTTT. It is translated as CASSITGLNTEAFF.